Listed here are 28 T cell receptor beta chains from one sample, sequenced in a study of CD8+ T cells in alopecia areata (dated by TCRdb to between 2017 and 2018). The receptor library was made with the immunoSEQ multiplex PCR assay. For TCR sequencing, RNA was extracted from every sample and reverse transcribed into cDNA to serve as template. Drawn from immuneACCESS, this table holds only the in-frame rearrangements with V and J called that TCRdb kept. Clones are partly lost; checked studies trace under half to an unresolved V gene and leave the rest unexplained. The sample table contains tens of thousands of clones; only one count was recorded for roughly 60% of them. About a sixth of the sample belongs to the ten largest clones. The label giving this sample's time point can be read as: baseline before oral tofacitinib. The sample consisted of CD8+ T cells sorted from blood, taken at week 0. The receptors here all came from a human donor with alopecia areata.

This clone was detected a few times. CDR3 DNA: TGTGCCAGCAGTCCCGGGGCGAACACGGGCACTGAAGCTTTCTTT. This sequence encodes CASSPGANTGTEAFF. The chain combines TRBV6-5 with TRBJ1-1, with D perhaps TRBD1 (5 bases). CDR1 MNHEY and CDR2 SVGAGI come from the germline V gene. CDR3 length equals 15 residues. The V gene lost 5 bases and the J gene lost 4 bases, with 17 bases spanning the gap.

V usage is TRBV4-3 and J usage is TRBJ1-1, with 10 nucleotides matching TRBD1. The germline V gene has CDR1 LGHNA and CDR2 YSLEER. J lost 2 bases, V lost 6 bases, and 6 bases had no gene match. This CDR3 has 15 residues. CDR3 region: CASRHGTGVNTEAFF. The DNA of the CDR3 is TGCGCCAGCAGGCACGGGACAGGGGTTAACACTGAAGCTTTCTTT.

This chain connects TRBV13 to TRBJ2-1, with TRBD1 matching 12 bases. This CDR3 contains 16 residues. CDR1 PRHDT and CDR2 FYEKMQ come from the germline V gene (reference sequence). V was pared by 1 base and J by 5 bases, with 3 bases of the junction left unmatched. This chain's CDR3 is CASSLEGQGAHNEQFF. As DNA, the CDR3 is TGTGCCAGCAGCTTAGAGGGACAGGGGGCGCACAATGAGCAGTTCTTC.

In regard to this clone: It is likely a read error: a sequence one base away is far more abundant. The chain carries TRBV7-2 and TRBJ1-1, with a possible D match to TRBD1 (5 bases). Germline loops: CDR1 SGHTA, CDR2 FQGNSA. This CDR3 is built from 16 residues. Trimming stripped 5 bases from V and 0 bases from J, with 16 bases between. The CDR3 loop is CASSQSPGGVNTEAFF. The CDR3 DNA is TGTGCCAGCAGCCAAAGCCCTGGGGGGGTGAACACTGAAGCTTTCTTT.

This clone was observed a few times. The chain joins TRBV19 to TRBJ2-5; either TRBD1 or TRBD2 may fit D (5 bases each). The V end lost 2 bases, the J end lost 2 bases, and 12 bases lay between the germline ends. The length of the CDR3 is 15 residues. Germline V gives CDR1 LNHDA, CDR2 SQIVND (reference sequence). The CDR3 region has the DNA TGTGCCAGTAGTATAAGCCGGGACGGTCAAGAGACCCAGTACTTC. Its translation is CASSISRDGQETQYF.

The V call is TRBV30, the J call TRBJ2-2; no firm D call. In germline, CDR1 is GTSNPN, CDR2 SVGIG (reference sequence). The CDR3 is 13 amino acids. Trimming pared 0 bases from V and 7 bases from J, leaving 9 bases between. CDR3 residues: CAWSVGILGELFF. In DNA form, the CDR3 reads TGTGCCTGGAGTGTAGGAATCCTCGGGGAGCTGTTTTTT.

The chain uses TRBV28 and TRBJ2-3; D not certain. Germline CDR1 and CDR2: MDHEN and SYDVKM. Trimming pared 7 bases from V and 2 bases from J, leaving 10 bases between. The CDR3 is 13 residues long. Written as DNA, the CDR3 is TGTGCCAGCAAGAGACTTATCACAGATACGCAGTATTTT. Its translation is CASKRLITDTQYF.

The J gene is TRBJ1-2, the V gene TRBV19; D perhaps matches TRBD1 (5 bases). Trimming stripped 7 bases from V and 5 bases from J, with 20 bases between. The length of the CDR3 is 15 residues. Germline assignment: CDR1 LNHDA and CDR2 SQIVND (reference sequence). CDR3 loop: CASIAARGVTYGYTF. The CDR3 nucleotides are TGTGCCAGTATCGCGGCACGGGGCGTTACGTATGGCTACACCTTC.

The chain carries TRBV5-6 and TRBJ1-1; D might be TRBD1 (5 bases). V was pared by 3 bases and J by 0 bases, with 12 bases between. Germline V gene sequence: CDR1 SGHDT, CDR2 YYEEEE. The CDR3 consists of 15 residues. The CDR3 DNA sequence: TGTGCCAGCAGCTCGGGGCCTAACATGAACACTGAAGCTTTCTTT. It yields the protein CASSSGPNMNTEAFF. Variable domain in full (rest from reference TRBV5-6 and TRBJ1-1): DAGVTQSPTHLIKTRGQQVTLRCSPKSGHDTVSWYQQALGQGPQFIFQYYEEEERQRGNFPDRFSGHQFPNYSSELNVNALLLGDSALYLCASSSGPNMNTEAFFGQGTRLTVV.

This clone has only a few counts. The chain links TRBV9 to TRBJ1-4; 9 bases are shared with TRBD1. V gave up 4 bases and J gave up 7 bases; unmatched junction bases: 8. CDR1 SGDLS and CDR2 YYNGEE come from the germline V gene. The CDR3 is made up of 15 amino acids. The CDR3 coding sequence is TGTGCCAGCAGCTCTACAGGGGGCTATGGTGAAAAACTGTTTTTT. This encodes CASSSTGGYGEKLFF.

This clone was recorded a few times. The chain has TRBV15 and TRBJ2-7; D unclear. The CDR3 loop spans 12 amino acids. The V gene's germline CDR1 is LNHNV and CDR2 YYDKDF (reference sequence). Trimming stripped 8 bases from V and 3 bases from J, with 11 bases between. The CDR3 here is CATADWDYEQYF. The CDR3 nucleotides read TGTGCCACCGCCGACTGGGACTACGAGCAGTACTTC.

The rearrangement joins TRBV4-1 to TRBJ2-3; TRBD2 is a possible D gene (5 bases). This CDR3 contains 14 residues. Germline V gene lookup returns CDR1 MGHRA and CDR2 YSYEKL. V gave up 4 bases and J gave up 6 bases, with 14 bases separating them. The chain's CDR3 is CASSPTRGWDTQYF. The CDR3 bases are TGCGCCAGCAGCCCTACAAGAGGGTGGGATACGCAGTATTTT.

This clone has a count of ten or more. This chain links TRBV10-3 with TRBJ2-2, with D tentatively TRBD1 (6 bases). The germline V gene has CDR1 ENHRY and CDR2 SYGVKD. Trimming shortened V by 11 bases and J by 5 bases, and 12 bases separated the two germline ends. The CDR3 length is 12 residues. CDR3 DNA: TGTGCCCCCCCCAGGGGAACCGGGGAGCTGTTTTTT. It encodes CAPPRGTGELFF.

Only a few counts were recorded for this clone. The chain has TRBV7-9 and TRBJ2-7, with TRBD2 identical over 7 bases. With V trimmed by 4 bases and J by 4 bases, 10 bases remained unmatched. Germline CDR1 reads SEHNR; CDR2 reads FQNEAQ (reference sequence). This CDR3 has 15 amino acids. The CDR3 DNA sequence: TGTGCCAGCAGCTCCGGTGGCGGGAGCCCATACGAGCAGTACTTC. It codes for CASSSGGGSPYEQYF.

The chain employs TRBV4-1 and TRBJ2-7, with no clear D. Germline CDR1 MGHRA, CDR2 YSYEKL. V gave up 3 bases and J gave up 2 bases, with 14 bases separating them. This CDR3 spans 15 amino acids. CDR3 loop: CASSQPGQLPYEQYF. CDR3 bases: TGCGCCAGCAGCCAGCCCGGGCAGCTCCCCTACGAGCAGTACTTC.

The V gene is TRBV2, the J gene TRBJ2-1, with 11 bases lining up with TRBD1. CDR3 length equals 14 residues. Germline lookup yields CDR1 SNHLY and CDR2 FYNNEI. V shed 3 bases, J shed 5 bases, and the junction held 0 bases outside the gene matches. In nucleotides, the CDR3 is TGTGCCAGCAGTGAGGGACAGGGGGACAATGAGCAGTTCTTC. Its protein is CASSEGQGDNEQFF.

The CDR3 spells CASSQRDRGFNQPQHF. CDR3 nucleotides: TGTGCCAGCAGCCAAAGGGACAGGGGATTCAATCAGCCCCAGCATTTT. This chain links TRBV7-2 with TRBJ1-5, with TRBD1 identical over 10 bases. This CDR3 has 16 residues. Germline V gene lookup returns CDR1 SGHTA and CDR2 FQGNSA. V shed 5 bases and J 3 bases; nucleotides not matched to a gene: 7.

This chain joins TRBV30 and TRBJ1-2; maybe TRBD1 (6 bases). The CDR3 extends over 14 amino acids. Trimming removed 0 bases at V and 10 bases at J, with 18 bases between. Germline loops: CDR1 GTSNPN, CDR2 SVGIG (reference sequence). The CDR3 protein is CAWSVTGNSPLYTF. The DNA for the CDR3 is TGTGCCTGGAGTGTAACAGGGAATTCCCCCCTCTACACCTTC.

The chain is built from TRBV30 and TRBJ2-2; D perhaps matches TRBD2 (6 bases). This CDR3 comprises 14 residues. CDR1 and CDR2 (germline): GTSNPN, SVGIG (reference sequence). V lost 6 bases and J 6 bases, leaving 17 bases between the germline ends. The CDR3 region has the DNA TGTGCCTGCCTCCGGGACTCGGCCCCCGGGGAGCTGTTTTTT. It yields the protein CACLRDSAPGELFF.

This clone has at least ten counts. V is TRBV6-4 and J is TRBJ2-3; 8 positions match TRBD2. This CDR3 comprises 16 residues. Germline CDR1 is MRHNA and CDR2 is SNTAGT. The trim removed 0 bases at V and 1 base at J, leaving 3 bases unmatched. The DNA for the CDR3 is TGTGCCAGCAGTGACTCAAGCGGGGGAGGCACAGATACGCAGTATTTT. Translation: CASSDSSGGGTDTQYF.

The rearrangement joins TRBV12-2 to TRBJ1-1; the table's TRBD1 call for D was not verified on the DNA. TRBV12-2 is tagged as a pseudogene. The CDR3 consists of 18 residues. CDR3 coding DNA: TGTGCAAGTCGCTATAGGTGGGGCCCTTCCATCTCGTGGACTGAAGCTTTCTTT. Translated: CASRYRWGPSISWTEAFF.

The chain uses TRBV5-1 and TRBJ2-7; 7 positions match TRBD1. The J segment lost 5 bases and the V segment lost 3 bases, leaving 2 bases of the junction unmatched. CDR3 length: 12 residues. Germline assignment: CDR1 SGHRS and CDR2 YFSETQ. CDR3 sequence (DNA): TGCGCCAGCAGCTGGACAGGAAACGAGCAGTACTTC. It is translated as CASSWTGNEQYF.

This sequence joins TRBV13 and TRBJ2-2, with TRBD2 identical over 9 bases. This CDR3 spans 18 amino acids. The germline V gene has CDR1 PRHDT and CDR2 FYEKMQ (reference sequence). V lost 6 bases to trimming and J lost 2 bases; unmatched junction nucleotides: 13. The CDR3: CASSEFRVLAGNTGELFF. CDR3 bases: TGTGCCAGCAGTGAATTTCGTGTCCTAGCGGGAAACACCGGGGAGCTGTTTTTT.

The rearrangement uses TRBV6-5 and TRBJ1-5; 10 bases fit TRBD1. Per germline, CDR1 MNHEY and CDR2 SVGAGI. The CDR3 is 15 amino acids. V gave up 6 bases and J gave up 3 bases; unmatched junction bases: 5. CDR3 bases: TGTGCCAGCAGCCAGGGACAGGGGATCAATCAGCCCCAGCATTTT. Encoded protein: CASSQGQGINQPQHF.

The rearrangement joins TRBV19 to TRBJ2-3; TRBD2 matches 8 bases. The J segment lost 4 bases and the V segment lost 5 bases, leaving 11 bases of the junction unmatched. The germline CDR1 and CDR2 sequences are LNHDA and SQIVND (reference sequence). CDR3 length equals 16 residues. CDR3 in amino acids: CASSSQLAEDPDTQYF. For the CDR3, the DNA is TGTGCCAGTAGTTCCCAACTAGCGGAGGACCCAGATACGCAGTATTTT.

This clone has only a few counts. The chain has TRBV4-3 and TRBJ2-5; TRBD1 aligns across 9 bases. V shed 0 bases and J 5 bases; nucleotides not matched to a gene: 10. Germline V lookup: CDR1 LGHNA, CDR2 YSLEER. The CDR3 has 17 residues. CDR3 nucleotides: TGCGCCAGCAGCCAAGAAAGGGACAGGGTTGTAGCGGAGACCCAGTACTTC. This translates into CASSQERDRVVAETQYF.

V usage is TRBV27 and J usage is TRBJ2-3; D is ambiguous. The CDR3 is 15 amino acids. Germline V gene data show CDR1 as MNHEY and CDR2 as SMNVEV (reference sequence). With 7 bases removed from V and 4 bases from J, the gap between germline ends came to 18 bases. Here the CDR3 DNA reads TGTGCCAGCACCTTTCGGAACTTTAGGGCAGATACGCAGTATTTT. Translation: CASTFRNFRADTQYF.

This chain links TRBV30 with TRBJ1-2; 8 bases line up with TRBD1. V was pared by 0 bases and J by 8 bases, with 5 bases of the junction left unmatched. Germline V gives CDR1 GTSNPN, CDR2 SVGIG (reference sequence). This CDR3 is built from 13 residues. CDR3 DNA: TGTGCCTGGAGTGTGACAGGGGTGGAAGGCTACACCTTC. Protein sequence: CAWSVTGVEGYTF.